This T cell receptor (beta chain) was sequenced for a study of blood T cell repertoires in COVID-19. Study overall: The United States, Italy and Spain provided the acute and convalescent COVID-19 samples. T cells, B-cell-depleted T cells, or PBMCs provided the cDNA or gDNA that served as material.

V shed 6 bases and J 8 bases; nucleotides not matched to a gene: 8. The CDR3 extends over 14 amino acids. Germline V gene lookup returns CDR1 MNHEY and CDR2 SVGAGI. As processed by the authors: Estimated nucleated cell counts came from reference gene primer amplification. Clones were sequenced by immunoSEQ multiplex PCR, and TCRdb holds only the in-frame ones, with some missing. The DNA was the basis for D and trimming; V, J and clone size are from that table. The sample contains about 210,000 clones, roughly 78% of which appear only once. The chain carries TRBV6-5 and TRBJ1-4; the match to TRBD1 covers 8 bases. Sequenced input: peripheral blood. The receptor comes from a woman aged 40 to 50 with acute or convalescent COVID-19. CDR3 nucleotide sequence: TGTGCCAGCAGAGTGGACAGGGTCGGCGAAAAACTGTTTTTT. It translates to CASRVDRVGEKLFF.